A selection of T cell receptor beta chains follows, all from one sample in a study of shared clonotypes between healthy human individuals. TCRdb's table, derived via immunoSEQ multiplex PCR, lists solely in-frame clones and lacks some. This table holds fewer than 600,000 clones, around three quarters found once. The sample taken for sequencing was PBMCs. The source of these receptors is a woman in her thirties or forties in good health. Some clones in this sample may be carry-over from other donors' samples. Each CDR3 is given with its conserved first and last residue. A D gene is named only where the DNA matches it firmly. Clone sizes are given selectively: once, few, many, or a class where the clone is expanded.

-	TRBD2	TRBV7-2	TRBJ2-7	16	TGTGCCAGCAGCATTTCCCCCGGGACTAGCGGGATCGAGCAGTACTTC	CASSISPGTSGIEQYF
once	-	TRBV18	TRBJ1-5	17	TGTGCCAGCTCACCATCGCGGGGAGGCAATAGCAATCAGCCCCAGCATTTT	CASSPSRGGNSNQPQHF
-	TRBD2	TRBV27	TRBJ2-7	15	TGTGCCAGCAGGACCCGTCTAGCGGGGTCCTACGAGCAGTACTTC	CASRTRLAGSYEQYF
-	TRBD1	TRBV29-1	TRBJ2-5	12	TGCAGCGTCGACAGGGGCGGGCAGACCCAGTACTTC	CSVDRGGQTQYF
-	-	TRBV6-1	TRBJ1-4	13	TGTGCCAGCAGTGAAGAGGCTAATGAAAAACTGTTTTTT	CASSEEANEKLFF
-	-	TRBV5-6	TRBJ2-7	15	TGTGCCAGCACCGAGTACCGGAGTTGGGGGAACGAGCAGTACTTC	CASTEYRSWGNEQYF
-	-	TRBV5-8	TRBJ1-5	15	TGTGCCAGCAGCTTGGAGAGGGTAATGTTTCAGCCCCAGCATTTT	CASSLERVMFQPQHF
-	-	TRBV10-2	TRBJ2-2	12	TGCGCCAGCAATTCCTGGACCGGGGAGCTGTTTTTT	CASNSWTGELFF
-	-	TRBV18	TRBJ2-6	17	TGTGCCAGCTCCCCCGCGGGACTGAACTCTGGGGCCAACGTCCTGACTTTC	CASSPAGLNSGANVLTF
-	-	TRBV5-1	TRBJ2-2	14	TGCGCCAGCAGCTTGGAACGGGGGTCCGGGGAGCTGTTTTTT	CASSLERGSGELFF
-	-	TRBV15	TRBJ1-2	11	TGTGCCACCAGCGGGTACCATGGCTACACCTTC	CATSGYHGYTF
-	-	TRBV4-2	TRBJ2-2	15	TGTGCCAGCGGTCGGACAGAAACTAACACCGGGGAGCTGTTTTTT	CASGRTETNTGELFF
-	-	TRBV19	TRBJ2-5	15	TGTGCCAGTAGTATATCGGAGGGAGGTTGGGAGACCCAGTACTTC	CASSISEGGWETQYF
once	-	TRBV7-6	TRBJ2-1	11	TGTGCCAGCAGCTTACACAATGAGCAGTTCTTC	CASSLHNEQFF
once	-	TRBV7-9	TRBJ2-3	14	TGTGCCAGCAGCTTAAATGTGGGGGCGGATACGCAGTATTTT	CASSLNVGADTQYF
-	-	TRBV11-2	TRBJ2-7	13	TGTGCCAGCAGCCCCCCGGGAGACTACGAGCAGTACTTC	CASSPPGDYEQYF
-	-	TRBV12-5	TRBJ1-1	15	TGTGCTAGTGGTTTGGTACCGGGCAGATACACTGAAGCTTTCTTT	CASGLVPGRYTEAFF
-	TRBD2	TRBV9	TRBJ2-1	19	TGTGCCAGCAGCGTAGCTACCCTAGCGGGCCTGAGCTCCTACAATGAGCAGTTCTTC	CASSVATLAGLSSYNEQFF
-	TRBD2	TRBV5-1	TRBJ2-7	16	TGCGCCAGCAGCAGGGGACTAGCGGGACCTTCCCACGAGCAGTACTTC	CASSRGLAGPSHEQYF
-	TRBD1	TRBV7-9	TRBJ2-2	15	TGTGCCAGCACCTCCGGGACAGGGATGGCCGGGGAGCTGTTTTTT	CASTSGTGMAGELFF
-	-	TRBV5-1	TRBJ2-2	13	TGCGCCAGCAGCGCCAGGCGAACCGGGGAGCTGTTTTTT	CASSARRTGELFF
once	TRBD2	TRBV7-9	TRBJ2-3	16	TGTGCCAGCAGCTTGGGACTAGCCCTCGTGGAAGATACGCAGTATTTT	CASSLGLALVEDTQYF
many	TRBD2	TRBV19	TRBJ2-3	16	TGTGCCAGTAGTAACCCTAGCGGGAGGGTGGCAGATACGCAGTATTTT	CASSNPSGRVADTQYF
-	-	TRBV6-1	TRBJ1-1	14	TGTGCCAGCAGTCAGGCCCCCATGAACACTGAAGCTTTCTTT	CASSQAPMNTEAFF
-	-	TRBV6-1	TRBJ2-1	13	TGTGCCAGCAGTGAGGGGAGTACTCCCTTGCAGTTCTTC	CASSEGSTPLQFF
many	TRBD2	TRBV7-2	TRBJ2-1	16	TGTGCCAGCAGCCGCGCCAGGGTAGCGGGCTACAATGAGCAGTTCTTC	CASSRARVAGYNEQFF
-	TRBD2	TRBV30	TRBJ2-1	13	TGTGCCTGGGAACTAGCGGGCAACAATGAGCAGTTCTTC	CAWELAGNNEQFF
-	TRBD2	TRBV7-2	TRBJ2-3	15	TGTGCCAGCAGCCCCCCTGGGACTAGCCCCGATACGCAGTATTTT	CASSPPGTSPDTQYF
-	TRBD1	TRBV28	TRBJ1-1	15	TGTGCCAGCAGTTTGACGGGACAGGGCAACACTGAAGCTTTCTTT	CASSLTGQGNTEAFF
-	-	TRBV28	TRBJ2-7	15	TGTGCCAGCAGTTTGGCGGGGCAGACCTCCTACGAGCAGTACTTC	CASSLAGQTSYEQYF
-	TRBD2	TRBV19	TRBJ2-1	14	TGTGCCAGTACTAGCGGGAGGACAAACAATGAGCAGTTCTTC	CASTSGRTNNEQFF
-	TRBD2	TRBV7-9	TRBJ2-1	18	TGTGCCAGCAGCCCGCGACTAGCGGGAGACATTAGGTACAATGAGCAGTTCTTC	CASSPRLAGDIRYNEQFF
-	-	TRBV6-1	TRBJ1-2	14	TGTGCCAGCAGTGAATCCCGCCGGAGCTATGGCTACACCTTC	CASSESRRSYGYTF
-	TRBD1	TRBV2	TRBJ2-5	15	TGTGCCAGCAGTGCCCTAAGGACAGGGCAAGAGACCCAGTACTTC	CASSALRTGQETQYF
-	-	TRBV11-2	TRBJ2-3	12	TGTGCCAGCAGCTTAGCAGGGGCCGCGCAGTATTTT	CASSLAGAAQYF
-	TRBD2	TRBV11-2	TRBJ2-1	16	TGTGCCAGCAGCAAACTAGCGGGAGGGCGTTACAATGAGCAGTTCTTC	CASSKLAGGRYNEQFF
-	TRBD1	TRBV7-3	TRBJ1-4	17	TGTGCCAGCAGCTTAACCGGGACAGGGGGCGCGTCGGTGAAACTGTTTTTT	CASSLTGTGGASVKLFF
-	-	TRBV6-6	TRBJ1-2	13	TGTGCCAGCAGTTGGGAGGGCAGCTATGGCTACACCTTC	CASSWEGSYGYTF
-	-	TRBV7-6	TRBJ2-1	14	TGTGCCAGCCGGGGGTGGCGGGAAGGGAATGAGCAGTTCTTC	CASRGWREGNEQFF
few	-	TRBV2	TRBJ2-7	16	TGTGCCAGCACTACTCTGGACTGGGCGGCAGGCTACGAGCAGTACTTC	CASTTLDWAAGYEQYF